Listed below are T cell receptor beta chains from one sample, sequenced in a study of T cell repertoires in cytomegalovirus infection. In TCRdb, the reads were re-called with MiXCR into one record per CDR3 protein. The sample carries roughly 500,000 distinct CDR3 sequences, 11% recorded once. Sequencing was carried out using PBMCs. These receptors came from a human donor in good health (CMV status not recorded). Some clones in this sample may be carry-over from other donors' samples. CDR3s include the opening cysteine and the closing phenylalanine or tryptophan. A D gene is named only where the DNA matches it firmly. Rows may omit the clone size; those that give it use once, few, many or a size class.

d_call: NA; v_call: TRBV11-1; clone_size: many; j_call: TRBJ2-3; cdr3_aa: CASSLAASRRTDTQYF; cdr3_nt: TGTGCCAGCAGCTTAGCGGCCAGCCGGAGGACAGATACGCAGTATTTT
d_call: NA; v_call: TRBV7-8; clone_size: many; j_call: TRBJ1-4; cdr3_aa: CASSLTGTRNEKLFF; cdr3_nt: TGTGCCAGCAGCTTGACCGGGACCCGAAATGAAAAACTGTTTTTT
d_call: NA; v_call: TRBV12-3/TRBV12-4; clone_size: many; j_call: TRBJ1-1; cdr3_aa: CASSFGEGLGDTEAFF; cdr3_nt: TGTGCCAGCAGTTTCGGGGAGGGGCTGGGGGACACTGAAGCTTTCTTT
d_call: NA; v_call: TRBV6-1; clone_size: many; j_call: TRBJ1-1; cdr3_aa: CASIGGEGIRTEAFF; cdr3_nt: TGTGCCAGCATCGGAGGGGAGGGCATAAGGACTGAAGCTTTCTTT
d_call: TRBD1; v_call: TRBV6-1; clone_size: many; j_call: TRBJ2-7; cdr3_aa: CASSQQGKGQYF; cdr3_nt: TGTGCCAGCAGTCAACAGGGGAAGGGGCAGTACTTC
d_call: TRBD2; v_call: TRBV28; clone_size: many; j_call: TRBJ2-5; cdr3_aa: CASRLGLAGAMKTQYF; cdr3_nt: TGTGCCAGCAGACTAGGACTAGCGGGAGCAATGAAGACCCAGTACTTC
d_call: NA; v_call: TRBV12-3/TRBV12-4; clone_size: many; j_call: TRBJ1-6; cdr3_aa: CASKGRGEYNSPLHF; cdr3_nt: TGTGCCAGCAAGGGGAGGGGGGAATATAATTCACCCCTCCACTTT
d_call: TRBD2; v_call: TRBV19; clone_size: NA; j_call: TRBJ2-1; cdr3_aa: CATGTSGLTYNEQFF; cdr3_nt: TGTGCCACCGGGACTAGCGGACTGACCTACAATGAGCAGTTCTTC
d_call: NA; v_call: TRBV29-1; clone_size: NA; j_call: TRBJ2-2; cdr3_aa: CSVDGWNTGELFF; cdr3_nt: TGCAGCGTCGACGGGTGGAACACCGGGGAGCTGTTTTTT
d_call: NA; v_call: TRBV7-9; clone_size: many; j_call: TRBJ2-1; cdr3_aa: CASSLPSTEKQFF; cdr3_nt: TGTGCCAGCAGCTTACCTTCGACGGAGAAGCAGTTCTTC
d_call: NA; v_call: TRBV11-2; clone_size: many; j_call: TRBJ2-7; cdr3_aa: CASSLDTGTYEQYF; cdr3_nt: TGTGCCAGCAGCTTAGACACAGGAACCTACGAGCAGTACTTC
d_call: NA; v_call: TRBV7-8; clone_size: many; j_call: TRBJ2-7; cdr3_aa: CASSLIREQYF; cdr3_nt: TGTGCCAGCAGCTTAATTCGGGAGCAGTACTTC
d_call: TRBD1; v_call: TRBV28; clone_size: once; j_call: TRBJ2-6; cdr3_aa: CASRSRQGAPPGANVLTF; cdr3_nt: TGTGCCAGCAGATCCCGACAGGGGGCCCCGCCTGGGGCCAACGTCCTGACTTTC
d_call: TRBD1; v_call: TRBV20-1; clone_size: many; j_call: TRBJ1-2; cdr3_aa: CSASAGQGALRGYTF; cdr3_nt: TGCAGTGCTAGTGCGGGACAGGGGGCTTTGAGAGGCTACACCTTC
d_call: NA; v_call: TRBV5-1; clone_size: many; j_call: TRBJ1-2; cdr3_aa: CASSSSGDYGYTF; cdr3_nt: TGCGCCAGCAGCTCCTCAGGGGACTATGGCTACACCTTC
d_call: NA; v_call: TRBV10-3; clone_size: many; j_call: TRBJ1-5; cdr3_aa: CAISESGGNQPQHF; cdr3_nt: TGTGCCATCAGTGAGTCAGGTGGCAATCAGCCCCAGCATTTT
d_call: NA; v_call: TRBV6-5; clone_size: NA; j_call: TRBJ1-2; cdr3_aa: CASSQDNSLRGYTF; cdr3_nt: TGTGCCAGCAGCCAGGACAACTCCTTGCGTGGCTACACCTTC
d_call: NA; v_call: TRBV7-8; clone_size: many; j_call: TRBJ2-4; cdr3_aa: CASSSRAPRQAVAKNIQYF; cdr3_nt: TGTGCCAGCAGCTCCCGGGCCCCCAGACAGGCTGTAGCCAAAAACATTCAGTACTTC
d_call: TRBD2; v_call: TRBV5-1; clone_size: many; j_call: TRBJ2-1; cdr3_aa: CASSFASGRVGEQFF; cdr3_nt: TGCGCCAGCAGCTTCGCTAGCGGGAGGGTAGGAGAGCAGTTCTTC
d_call: NA; v_call: TRBV10-3; clone_size: many; j_call: TRBJ2-7; cdr3_aa: CAIREPGRSSYEQYF; cdr3_nt: TGTGCCATCAGAGAACCGGGGAGGAGCTCCTACGAGCAGTACTTC
d_call: NA; v_call: TRBV3-1; clone_size: NA; j_call: TRBJ1-4; cdr3_aa: CASSQLRGRIEKLFF; cdr3_nt: TGTGCCAGCAGCCAACTAAGGGGACGAATTGAAAAACTGTTTTTT
d_call: TRBD1; v_call: TRBV5-1; clone_size: many; j_call: TRBJ2-1; cdr3_aa: CASSPGTGVYNEQFF; cdr3_nt: TGCGCCAGCAGCCCCGGGACAGGGGTTTACAATGAGCAGTTCTTC
d_call: TRBD2; v_call: TRBV11-3; clone_size: NA; j_call: TRBJ2-2; cdr3_aa: CASSPRTSRSSNTGELFF; cdr3_nt: TGTGCCAGCAGCCCCCGGACTAGTCGGTCATCGAACACCGGGGAGCTGTTTTTT
d_call: TRBD1; v_call: TRBV20-1; clone_size: few; j_call: TRBJ1-4; cdr3_aa: CSAFELQGAEEKLFF; cdr3_nt: TGCAGTGCTTTCGAATTACAGGGGGCTGAGGAAAAACTGTTTTTT
d_call: NA; v_call: TRBV11-2; clone_size: NA; j_call: TRBJ1-2; cdr3_aa: CASSLESGTGYTF; cdr3_nt: TGTGCCAGCAGCTTAGAGTCCGGGACTGGCTACACCTTC
d_call: NA; v_call: TRBV6-1; clone_size: many; j_call: TRBJ2-5; cdr3_aa: CASSPTSGREETQYF; cdr3_nt: TGTGCCAGCAGTCCCACCTCCGGGCGGGAAGAGACCCAGTACTTC
d_call: NA; v_call: TRBV3-1; clone_size: few; j_call: TRBJ1-2; cdr3_aa: CASSLYGVGYTF; cdr3_nt: TGTGCCAGCAGCTTATATGGGGTTGGCTACACCTTC
d_call: TRBD1; v_call: TRBV6-1; clone_size: many; j_call: TRBJ1-2; cdr3_aa: CASSEVTGAVWPTF; cdr3_nt: TGTGCCAGCAGTGAAGTGACAGGGGCGGTATGGCCCACCTTC
d_call: TRBD1; v_call: TRBV27; clone_size: many; j_call: TRBJ1-6; cdr3_aa: CASQGASQGYGSPLHF; cdr3_nt: TGTGCCAGTCAGGGGGCATCGCAAGGGTACGGTTCACCCCTCCACTTT
d_call: NA; v_call: TRBV19; clone_size: many; j_call: TRBJ1-1; cdr3_aa: CASRVTGRMNTEAFF; cdr3_nt: TGTGCCAGTAGGGTTACGGGACGGATGAACACTGAAGCTTTCTTT
d_call: NA; v_call: TRBV19; clone_size: few; j_call: TRBJ1-1; cdr3_aa: CASSLQGRGMNTEAFF; cdr3_nt: TGTGCCAGTAGTCTCCAGGGGAGGGGAATGAACACTGAAGCTTTCTTT
d_call: NA; v_call: TRBV20-1; clone_size: once; j_call: TRBJ1-1; cdr3_aa: CSARDPDGSGDTEAFF; cdr3_nt: TGCAGTGCTAGAGATCCCGACGGGTCCGGGGACACTGAAGCTTTCTTT
d_call: TRBD2; v_call: TRBV25-1; clone_size: NA; j_call: TRBJ2-1; cdr3_aa: CASGTSGALRQFF; cdr3_nt: TGTGCCAGCGGGACTAGCGGGGCCTTGAGGCAGTTCTTC
d_call: NA; v_call: TRBV5-4; clone_size: NA; j_call: TRBJ1-1; cdr3_aa: CASSLKSDGWAFF; cdr3_nt: TGTGCCAGCAGCTTGAAAAGCGACGGGTGGGCTTTCTTT
d_call: TRBD2; v_call: TRBV7-3; clone_size: many; j_call: TRBJ2-7; cdr3_aa: CASSRGTSGEGAYEQYF; cdr3_nt: TGTGCCAGCAGCCGCGGGACTAGCGGGGAGGGAGCCTACGAGCAGTACTTC
d_call: TRBD1; v_call: TRBV3-1; clone_size: NA; j_call: TRBJ1-3; cdr3_aa: CASSQDWDRVGNTIYF; cdr3_nt: TGTGCCAGCAGCCAAGATTGGGACAGGGTTGGAAACACCATATATTTT
d_call: NA; v_call: TRBV7-2; clone_size: many; j_call: TRBJ2-1; cdr3_aa: CASSPRVGQFF; cdr3_nt: TGTGCCAGCAGCCCCAGGGTAGGGCAGTTCTTC
d_call: TRBD1; v_call: TRBV2; clone_size: NA; j_call: TRBJ1-1; cdr3_aa: CASSVVRGRGTEAFF; cdr3_nt: TGTGCCAGCAGTGTAGTCAGGGGGCGCGGCACTGAAGCTTTCTTT
d_call: NA; v_call: TRBV2; clone_size: once; j_call: TRBJ2-4; cdr3_aa: CASSEVDRLKNIQYF; cdr3_nt: TGTGCCAGCAGTGAAGTCGACAGACTCAAAAACATTCAGTACTTC
d_call: TRBD1; v_call: TRBV4-1; clone_size: many; j_call: TRBJ2-1; cdr3_aa: CASSQVTGVYNEQFF; cdr3_nt: TGCGCCAGCAGCCAAGTTACAGGGGTCTACAATGAGCAGTTCTTC
d_call: NA; v_call: TRBV5-4; clone_size: many; j_call: TRBJ2-2; cdr3_aa: CASSLVTPNTGELFF; cdr3_nt: TGTGCCAGCAGCTTGGTTACGCCGAACACCGGGGAGCTGTTTTTT